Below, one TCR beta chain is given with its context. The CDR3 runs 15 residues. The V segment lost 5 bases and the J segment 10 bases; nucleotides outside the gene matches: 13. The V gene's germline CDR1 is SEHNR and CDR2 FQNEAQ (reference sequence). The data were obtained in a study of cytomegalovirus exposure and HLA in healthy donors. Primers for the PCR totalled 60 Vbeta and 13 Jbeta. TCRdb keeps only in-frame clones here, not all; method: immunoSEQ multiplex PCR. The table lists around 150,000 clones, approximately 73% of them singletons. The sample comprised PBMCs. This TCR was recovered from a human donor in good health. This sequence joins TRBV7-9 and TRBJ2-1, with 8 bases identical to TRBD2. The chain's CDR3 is CASSPPGTRGGEQFF. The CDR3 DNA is TGTGCCAGCAGCCCCCCCGGGACTAGAGGCGGGGAGCAGTTCTTC.